This TCR beta chain was sequenced in a study of shared clonotypes between healthy human individuals. CD45RO-negative cells were positively selected for CCR7, leaving out terminally differentiated effector memory CD45RA+ cells. This CDR3 has 16 residues. Germline CDR1 and CDR2: MNHEY and SVGAGI. The V and J ends lost 4 bases and 5 bases respectively, with 18 bases between them. TCRdb keeps only in-frame clones here, not all; method: immunoSEQ multiplex PCR. The table lists some 2 million clones, about 95% of them singletons. The sample taken for sequencing was naive CD8+ T cells sorted from blood. The chain recombines TRBV6-5 with TRBJ1-5; D is perhaps TRBD1 (6 bases). This clonotype was obtained from a man aged 18 to 29 in good health. CDR3 sequence: CASSSYRDGLDQPQHF. CDR3 sequence (DNA): TGTGCCAGCAGTTCTTACAGGGACGGGTTGGATCAGCCCCAGCATTTT.